This TCR beta chain was identified during a study of cytomegalovirus exposure and HLA in healthy donors. V lost 5 bases, J lost 4 bases, and 5 bases stayed unmatched. Germline assignment: CDR1 SGHTA and CDR2 FQGNSA. This CDR3 comprises 14 residues. The PCR was carried out with 60 Vbeta primers and 13 Jbeta primers. The table came from immunoSEQ multiplex PCR; TCRdb's copy has only in-frame clones and leaves some out. The sample consists of 45,000 to 75,000 clones, less than 85% of them appearing once. The chain carries TRBV7-2 and TRBJ1-3; 7 nucleotides match TRBD1. The clonotype comes from a woman aged 60-75 years in good health and CMV-seropositive. Input material: PBMCs. The CDR3 DNA follows: TGTGCCAGCAGCAACCCGACAGGGGGAAACACCATATATTTT. Its protein is CASSNPTGGNTIYF.